Sequencing of this T cell receptor beta chain was carried out in a study of cytomegalovirus exposure and HLA in healthy donors. Study information: The 120 million or so unique TCR beta sequences, from some 170 million T cells, were found by an earlier analysis. HLA-typed donors contributed about 85 million unique TCRs, which were held in an early data release.

In the PCR, 60 Vbeta and 13 Jbeta primers were used. Sequencing was performed with immunoSEQ multiplex PCR; in TCRdb, only in-frame clones are kept and a portion is missing. The sample yields around 160,000 clones, about 75% seen once. General observations from the study: Sequencing had likely introduced a cluster of highly shared sequence variants as an artifact. The study found most TCR sequences rare, yet found some public TCRs in many donors.

As regards this clone: Its matching antigen is unknown.

The V segment lost 4 bases and the J segment 1 base; nucleotides outside the gene matches: 11. Germline lookup yields CDR1 SGHTA and CDR2 FQGNSA. The CDR3 covers 17 residues. The source of this sequence is a woman between 35 and 50 years old in good health and CMV-seropositive. The sample was PBMCs. The chain recombines TRBV7-2 with TRBJ1-2; 8 nucleotides agree with TRBD1. The CDR3: CASSSPGQEGVNYGYTF. In nucleotides, the CDR3 is TGTGCCAGCAGCTCCCCGGGACAGGAGGGGGTTAACTATGGCTACACCTTC.